Shown below are 18 T cell receptor beta chains from a single sample sequenced in a study of blood T cell repertoires in COVID-19. Sequencing used immunoSEQ multiplex PCR; TCRdb keeps in-frame clones, though not all of them. In the table there are a few hundred thousand clones, 65% to 90% of which are singletons. The specimen sequenced was PBMCs or T cells enriched from blood (not recorded which). The source is a woman aged 40 to 50 with acute COVID-19.

This clone was recorded a few times. This chain links TRBV2 with TRBJ1-2; 7 nucleotides match TRBD1. The CDR3 is made up of 15 amino acids. Germline V gene lookup returns CDR1 SNHLY and CDR2 FYNNEI. Trimming at V came to 5 bases and at J to 4 bases, leaving 10 bases not matched to a gene. The CDR3 coding sequence is TGTGCCAGCAGTCATCGGACAGGCCCCCCCTATGGCTACACCTTC. This sequence encodes CASSHRTGPPYGYTF.

J is TRBJ1-5 and V is TRBV2; TRBD1 aligns across 7 bases. V was pared by 6 bases and J by 7 bases, with 9 bases of the junction left unmatched. The CDR3 totals 14 residues. CDR1 is SNHLY, CDR2 FYNNEI, per germline. CDR3 amino acids: CASSVRQGWQPQHF. CDR3 sequence (DNA): TGTGCCAGCAGCGTGAGACAGGGATGGCAGCCCCAGCATTTT.

The chain is built from TRBV5-4 and TRBJ1-3, with D possibly being TRBD1 (6 bases). Germline CDR1 is SGHNT and CDR2 is YYREEE (reference sequence). V was cut by 4 bases and J by 0 bases, with 8 bases left in between. CDR3 length: 14 amino acids. In DNA form, the CDR3 reads TGTGCCAGCAGCAAGGACAGCTCTGGAAACACCATATATTTT. It specifies CASSKDSSGNTIYF.

This chain connects TRBV19 to TRBJ1-2, with a tentative D call TRBD1 (6 bases). This CDR3 contains 14 residues. V lost 7 bases and J 4 bases, leaving 16 bases between the germline ends. Germline V gives CDR1 LNHDA, CDR2 SQIVND (reference sequence). DNA for the CDR3: TGTGCCAGTACCGACCCGGGACACTCCTATGGCTACACCTTC. Translating it yields CASTDPGHSYGYTF.

The rearrangement joins TRBV7-3 to TRBJ1-5; tentatively, D is TRBD1 (6 bases). Germline CDR1 reads SGHTA; CDR2 reads FQGTGA. Trimming took 4 bases from V and 0 from J, leaving 16 bases between them. The CDR3 is 17 residues long. CDR3 bases: TGTGCCAGCAGCTCATATTTACAGGGAGCTAGCAATCAGCCCCAGCATTTT. It specifies CASSSYLQGASNQPQHF. Together with reference TRBV7-3 and TRBJ1-5, the CDR3 gives the full variable domain: GAGVSQTPSNKVTEKGKYVELRCDPISGHTALYWYRQSLGQGPEFLIYFQGTGAADDSGLPNDRFFAVRPEGSVSTLKIQRTERGDSAVYLCASSSYLQGASNQPQHFGDGTRLSIL.

The chain is built from TRBV7-2 and TRBJ2-1; TRBD2 is a possible D gene (6 bases). Per germline, CDR1 SGHTA and CDR2 FQGNSA. CDR3 length: 17 amino acids. V was trimmed by 0 bases and J by 15 bases, leaving 27 bases between them. The CDR3 sequence: CASSLARVSGTTMRGFF. DNA for the CDR3: TGTGCCAGCAGCTTAGCCCGTGTTAGCGGCACTACAATGAGGGGGTTCTTC.

This rearrangement joins TRBV6-5 to TRBJ2-7, with TRBD1 matching over 7 bases. The trim removed 6 bases at V and 2 bases at J, leaving 10 bases unmatched. The CDR3 contains 15 residues. CDR1 and CDR2 from the germline V gene are MNHEY and SVGAGI. The CDR3 nucleotides read TGTGCCAGCAGCAACAGGGGATTGGGCCCCTACGAGCAGTACTTC. Translated, it gives CASSNRGLGPYEQYF.

The genes are TRBV27 and TRBJ2-1; 9 positions agree with TRBD1. Trimming at V came to 4 bases and at J to 3 bases, leaving 7 bases not matched to a gene. CDR1 is MNHEY and CDR2 is SMNVEV in the germline V gene (reference sequence). The CDR3 runs 16 residues. CDR3 sequence: CASSSIGTGYYNEQFF. The CDR3 DNA reads as TGTGCCAGCAGTTCCATAGGGACAGGGTACTACAATGAGCAGTTCTTC.

The V gene is TRBV6-2 or TRBV6-3, the J gene TRBJ1-1, with D possibly matching TRBD1 (5 bases). Germline CDR1 MNHEY, CDR2 SVGEGT. The CDR3 loop spans 18 amino acids. Trimming stripped 6 bases from V and 0 bases from J, with 23 bases between. The CDR3 DNA is TGTGCCAGCAGCGGTGGTCTGGGGGGAGACAGAATGAACACTGAAGCTTTCTTT. Protein product: CASSGGLGGDRMNTEAFF.

The chain combines TRBV4-3 with TRBJ1-3; D remains ambiguous. The CDR3 consists of 19 residues. V dropped 0 bases and J dropped 0 bases, with 18 bases sitting between them. Germline assignment: CDR1 LGHNA and CDR2 YSLEER. The CDR3 loop reads CASSQDAPWTHHSGNTIYF. CDR3 in DNA: TGCGCCAGCAGCCAAGATGCCCCGTGGACTCATCACTCTGGAAACACCATATATTTT.

CDR3 amino acids: CAISAGNTIYF. The CDR3 bases are TGTGCCATCAGTGCGGGAAACACCATATATTTT. The chain carries TRBV10-3 and TRBJ1-3; the D is unclear. From germline, CDR1 is ENHRY and CDR2 SYGVKD. CDR3 length: 11 residues. Between the trimmed V and J ends, which lost 4 bases and 4 bases, there was a span of 2 bases.

The genes are TRBV14 and TRBJ2-3; TRBD1 matches 12 bases. The CDR3 has 16 amino acids. The V segment lost 0 bases and the J segment 11 bases; nucleotides outside the gene matches: 9. Germline V lookup: CDR1 SGHDN, CDR2 FVKESK. The DNA of the CDR3 is TGTGCCAGCAGCCAAGACCTCGGGACAGGGGGCCAGAGGCAGTATTTT. Encoded protein: CASSQDLGTGGQRQYF.

This clone was detected once. The J gene is TRBJ2-7, the V gene TRBV5-4; D is possibly TRBD2 (7 bases). Trimming removed 2 bases from V and 2 bases from J, with 11 bases in between. Germline V lookup: CDR1 SGHNT, CDR2 YYREEE (reference sequence). The CDR3 totals 14 residues. The CDR3 nucleotides read TGTGCCAGCAGCTTAGGGGGGGCCGCCTACGAGCAGTACTTC. It specifies CASSLGGAAYEQYF.

The rearrangement uses TRBV2 and TRBJ1-5; the D gene is possibly TRBD1 (5 bases). This CDR3 is 15 amino acids long. CDR1 and CDR2 (germline): SNHLY, FYNNEI. Trimming left V 4 bases short and J 4 bases short, with 14 bases between. CDR3: CASSGRQGGNQPQHF. The DNA of the CDR3 is TGTGCCAGCAGTGGGCGGCAGGGAGGAAATCAGCCCCAGCATTTT.

The genes are TRBV28 and TRBJ1-2; 12 bases match TRBD1. This CDR3 has 14 residues. V gave up 6 bases and J gave up 2 bases; unmatched junction bases: 1. CDR1 is MDHEN and CDR2 is SYDVKM in the germline V gene. The CDR3 DNA sequence: TGTGCCAGCAGAGGGACAGGGGGCAACTATGGCTACACCTTC. This gives the protein CASRGTGGNYGYTF.

This clone was recorded only once. The chain carries TRBV29-1 and TRBJ1-2; maybe TRBD1 (6 bases). The V gene lost 6 bases and the J gene lost 6 bases, with 17 bases spanning the gap. The CDR3 consists of 13 residues. Germline V gives CDR1 SQVTM, CDR2 ANQGSEA. The CDR3 reads CSVLNTGLDGYTF. In DNA, the CDR3 is TGCAGCGTGCTAAACACAGGGCTTGATGGCTACACCTTC.

V and J are TRBV3-1 (or the pseudogene TRBV3-2) and TRBJ1-1; D not resolved. V lost 4 bases and J 6 bases, leaving 9 bases between the germline ends. Germline lookup yields CDR1 LGHDT and CDR2 YNNKEL (reference sequence). This CDR3 spans 12 amino acids. The CDR3 bases are TGTGCCAGCAGCCGAGTGGGAGCTGAAGCTTTCTTT. Its translation: CASSRVGAEAFF.

V usage is TRBV7-9 and J usage is TRBJ1-1; the D is unclear. This CDR3 has 14 amino acids. V dropped 2 bases and J dropped 5 bases, with 12 bases sitting between them. Germline V lookup: CDR1 SEHNR, CDR2 FQNEAQ (reference sequence). In nucleotides, the CDR3 is TGTGCCAGCAGCTTACAGTCGGGTAGGACTGAAGCTTTCTTT. Translation gives CASSLQSGRTEAFF.